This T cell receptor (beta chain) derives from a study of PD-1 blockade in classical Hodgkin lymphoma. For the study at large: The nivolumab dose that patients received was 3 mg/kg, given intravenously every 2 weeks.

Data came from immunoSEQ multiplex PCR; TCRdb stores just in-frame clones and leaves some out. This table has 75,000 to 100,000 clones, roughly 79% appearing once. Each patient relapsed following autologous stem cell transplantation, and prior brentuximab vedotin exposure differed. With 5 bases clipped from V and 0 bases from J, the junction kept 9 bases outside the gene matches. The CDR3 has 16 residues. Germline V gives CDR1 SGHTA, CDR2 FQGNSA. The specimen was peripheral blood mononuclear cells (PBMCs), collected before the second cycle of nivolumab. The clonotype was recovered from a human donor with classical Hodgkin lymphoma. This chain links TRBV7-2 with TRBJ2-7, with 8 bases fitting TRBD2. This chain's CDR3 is CASSQGSSGLSYEQYF. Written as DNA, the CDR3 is TGTGCCAGCAGCCAAGGATCTAGCGGGCTCTCCTACGAGCAGTACTTC.